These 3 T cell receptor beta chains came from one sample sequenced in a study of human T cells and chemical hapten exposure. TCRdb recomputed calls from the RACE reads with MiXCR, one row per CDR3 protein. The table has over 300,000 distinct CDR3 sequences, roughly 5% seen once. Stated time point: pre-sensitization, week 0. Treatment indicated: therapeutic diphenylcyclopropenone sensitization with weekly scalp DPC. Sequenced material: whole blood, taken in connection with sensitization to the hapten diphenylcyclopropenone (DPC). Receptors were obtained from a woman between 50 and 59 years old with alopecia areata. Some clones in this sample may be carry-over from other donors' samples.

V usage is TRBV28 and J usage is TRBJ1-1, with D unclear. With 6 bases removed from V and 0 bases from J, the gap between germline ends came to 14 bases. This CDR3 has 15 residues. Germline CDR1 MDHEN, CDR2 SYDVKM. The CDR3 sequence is CASSPWAVLNTEAFF. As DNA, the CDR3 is TGTGCCAGCAGCCCATGGGCGGTGCTGAACACTGAAGCTTTCTTT.

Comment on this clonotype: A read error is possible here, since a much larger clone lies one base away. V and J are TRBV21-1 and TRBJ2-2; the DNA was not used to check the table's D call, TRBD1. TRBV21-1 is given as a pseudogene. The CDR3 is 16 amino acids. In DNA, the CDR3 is TGTGCCAGCAGCAAAGTTAAGGGGGCGAACACCTGGGAGCTGTTTTTT. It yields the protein CASSKVKGANTWELFF.

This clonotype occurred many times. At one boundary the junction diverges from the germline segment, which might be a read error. CDR3 in amino acids: CATTPGQMNTEAFF. For the CDR3, the DNA is TGTGCGACCACACCCGGACAGATGAACACTGAAGCTTTCTTT. The V call is TRBV24-1, the J call TRBJ1-1; maybe TRBD1 (6 bases). The V gene's germline CDR1 is KGHDR and CDR2 SFDVKD. The CDR3 length is 14 residues.